A selection of T cell receptor beta chains follows, all from one sample in a study of T cells in Graves' hyperthyroidism and ophthalmopathy. MiXCR was run by TCRdb on the multiplex PCR reads, yielding one entry per CDR3 protein. The sample lists around 760,000 distinct CDR3 sequences; 30% to 40% were seen once. Sequenced: blood. Receptor source: a middle-aged woman with Graves' hyperthyroidism. The CDR3 runs from the conserved cysteine through the conserved F or W. A D gene is named only where the DNA matches it firmly. Not all rows give a size; the values are once, few, many and, for expanded clones, a class.

D	V	J	size	DNA	CDR3
TRBD1	TRBV18	TRBJ1-5	-	TGTGCCAGCTCACCACAATCAGGGGGATTTCAGCCCCAGCATTTT	CASSPQSGGFQPQHF
-	TRBV6-2/TRBV6-3	TRBJ1-6	few	TGTGCCAGCAGCCCATGGGTGGATAATTCACCCCTCCACTTT	CASSPWVDNSPLHF
TRBD1	TRBV19	TRBJ1-5	many	TGTGCCTGCCGGGACAGGGGCAATCAGCCCCAGCATTTT	CACRDRGNQPQHF
-	TRBV15	TRBJ1-2	few	TGTGCCACCAGCCTAAACCGGGTCTCCTATGGCTACACCTTC	CATSLNRVSYGYTF
-	TRBV2	TRBJ2-6	-	TGTGCCAGCAGTGATAGACGGACCTCTGGGGCCAACGTCCTGACTTTC	CASSDRRTSGANVLTF
-	TRBV4-3	TRBJ2-5	-	TGCGCCAGCAGCCAAGATACTTTCGGACTACAAGAGACCCAGTACTTC	CASSQDTFGLQETQYF
-	TRBV11-2	TRBJ2-5	few	TGTGCCAGCAGCTTAGTCGCGTGGTACCAAGAGACCCAGTACTTC	CASSLVAWYQETQYF
TRBD2	TRBV2	TRBJ2-5	many	TGTGCCACCCAAGCGGGAGTCAGGGAGACCCAGTACTTC	CATQAGVRETQYF
TRBD1	TRBV15	TRBJ1-5	-	TGTGCCACCAGCACGAAAGACAGGGGTAGCAATCAGCCCCAGCATTTT	CATSTKDRGSNQPQHF
TRBD1	TRBV29-1	TRBJ1-2	-	TGCAGCTTATACAGGGGTCCCAACTATGGCTACACCTTC	CSLYRGPNYGYTF
TRBD1	TRBV6-5	TRBJ1-2	-	TGTGCCAGCAGAAGGGGACAGGGGGACTATGGCTACACCTTC	CASRRGQGDYGYTF
-	TRBV20-1	TRBJ1-1	many	TGCAGTGCTAGCGAGTTGGCGGGTGAAGCTTTCTTT	CSASELAGEAFF
-	TRBV4-3	TRBJ1-3	-	TGCGCCAGCAGCCAAGACGTGGTCGGCTTCTCTGGAAACACCATATATTTT	CASSQDVVGFSGNTIYF
TRBD1	TRBV15	TRBJ1-1	few	TGTGCCACCAGCAGTGTTACCCAGGGGGGAGCTTTCTTT	CATSSVTQGGAFF
-	TRBV28	TRBJ1-1	-	TGTGCCAGCAGTTTTCCGGGCCGCGAGGCCCCTGAAGCTTTCTTT	CASSFPGREAPEAFF
-	TRBV2	TRBJ1-2	-	TGTGCCAGCAGTGGGGAGGGTCGATACTCCTATGGCTACACCTTC	CASSGEGRYSYGYTF
-	TRBV29-1	TRBJ1-5	once	TGCAGTCCATGGAGCAATCAGCCCCAGCATTTT	CSPWSNQPQHF
-	TRBV13	TRBJ2-2	many	TGTGCCAGCAGCTTACTGGCCGCGAACACCGGGGAGCTGTTTTTT	CASSLLAANTGELFF
-	TRBV7-2	TRBJ2-7	-	TGTGCCAGTGAGGGCGCCGGGTGGGGCTACGAGCAGTACTTC	CASEGAGWGYEQYF
-	TRBV6-5	TRBJ1-1	-	TGTGCCAGCAGGTGGACGGTGAACACTGAAGCTTTCTTT	CASRWTVNTEAFF
-	TRBV15	TRBJ1-2	-	TGTGCCACCAGCAGACCAGGGGTTGGCTATGGCTACACCTTC	CATSRPGVGYGYTF
TRBD2	TRBV7-2	TRBJ2-2	-	TGTGCCAGCAGCCCAGCGGGGGTAGCGGCCTTGAACACCGGGGAGCTGTTTTTT	CASSPAGVAALNTGELFF
-	TRBV28	TRBJ2-5	many	TGTGCCAGCAAACAAGAGACCCAGTACTTC	CASKQETQYF
-	TRBV7-2	TRBJ1-5	few	TGTGCCAGCAGTCCCTCAAGGACTGCCAACCAGCCCCAGCATTTT	CASSPSRTANQPQHF
TRBD1	TRBV18	TRBJ1-1	once	TGTGCCAGCTCACCATTCAGGGGGAAGGAGAACACTGAAGCTTTCTTT	CASSPFRGKENTEAFF
-	TRBV5-1	TRBJ1-1	many	TGTGCCAGCAGCTTAGGTTCTGGGGGCACTGAAGCTTTCTTT	CASSLGSGGTEAFF
TRBD1	TRBV7-9	TRBJ1-3	-	TGTGCCAGCACTACAGGGGGCCTGTCTGGAAACACCATATATTTT	CASTTGGLSGNTIYF
-	TRBV30	TRBJ1-2	-	TGTGCCTGGAGTGCAGGGACTGGCTACACCTTC	CAWSAGTGYTF
TRBD1	TRBV12-3/TRBV12-4	TRBJ1-6	-	TGTGCCAGCAGTTTAGGTCCCCAGGGGGTTAGTTCACCCCTCCACTTT	CASSLGPQGVSSPLHF
-	TRBV4-1	TRBJ1-3	few	TGCGCCAGCAGCCAAGACTCAACAGGGTTCACTGGAAACACCATATATTTT	CASSQDSTGFTGNTIYF
TRBD1	TRBV2	TRBJ1-5	-	TGTGCCAGCAGCGGACAGGGGCTAAATCAGCCCCAGCATTTT	CASSGQGLNQPQHF
-	TRBV6-6	TRBJ2-6	-	TGTGCCAGCAGTCGAAGCGGGCATCTCTCTGGGGCCAACGTCCTGACTTTC	CASSRSGHLSGANVLTF
-	TRBV25-1	TRBJ1-4	-	TGTGCTCTGCGCGACGGTGAAAAACTGTTTTTT	CALRDGEKLFF
-	TRBV19	TRBJ1-2	many	TGTGCCACCAACACACGGGGCGGCTACACCTTC	CATNTRGGYTF
TRBD1	TRBV10-3	TRBJ2-2	few	TGTGCCAGCAGTTTCCTCGGGACAGTGAACACCGGGGAGCTGTTTTTT	CASSFLGTVNTGELFF
TRBD1	TRBV5-6	TRBJ2-5	many	TGTGCCAGCAGCAGAGCCGGGACAGGGGAAGAGACCCAGTACTTC	CASSRAGTGEETQYF
-	TRBV9	TRBJ2-5	few	TGTGCCAGCAGCCCAGGACTATCTGCGAGATACCAGTACTTC	CASSPGLSARYQYF
TRBD1	TRBV24-1	TRBJ2-7	once	TGTGCCACCAGTGATGCGGGACAGGGCTACGAGCAGTACTTC	CATSDAGQGYEQYF
-	TRBV9	TRBJ1-6	-	TGTGCCAGCAGTCTCCGGGACATTTTAAGGGGATTGTATAATTCACCCCTCCACTTT	CASSLRDILRGLYNSPLHF
-	TRBV20-1	TRBJ1-4	many	TGCAGTGCACTGACCGGGTCAACTAATGAAAAACTGTTTTTT	CSALTGSTNEKLFF
-	TRBV24-1	TRBJ1-2	many	TGTGCCACCAGTGAACGACCTACAGGGAAGGCTAACTATGGCTACACCTTC	CATSERPTGKANYGYTF
-	TRBV7-8	TRBJ2-6	-	TGTGCCAGCAGCTTAGTCGCGCCCTCTGGGGCCAACGTCCTGGCTTTC	CASSLVAPSGANVLAF
-	TRBV2	TRBJ1-4	many	TGTGCCAGCAGGACCGGACAGCCAACTAATGAAAAACTGTTTTTT	CASRTGQPTNEKLFF
-	TRBV10-3	TRBJ1-1	many	TGTGCCATCAGAACACAGGGGAACACTGAAGCTTTCTTT	CAIRTQGNTEAFF
-	TRBV29-1	TRBJ1-2	-	TGCAGCGTTGACGGGGGGAGAGACACCTTC	CSVDGGRDTF
TRBD2	TRBV20-1	TRBJ2-7	few	TGCAGTGCTAGCCTAGCGGGAGTAATTGAGCAGTACTTC	CSASLAGVIEQYF
-	TRBV12-3/TRBV12-4	TRBJ1-2	many	TGTGCCAGCAGCTTAAGCGGGGGCTACACCTTC	CASSLSGGYTF
-	TRBV13	TRBJ1-5	-	TGTGCCAGCAGCTTAGGAGTGGAGGGCAATCAGCCCCAGCATTTT	CASSLGVEGNQPQHF
-	TRBV4-3	TRBJ2-1	few	TGCGCCAGCAGCCAAGTGGGTCTAGTTCGGGGCGATGAGCAGTTCTTC	CASSQVGLVRGDEQFF
TRBD1	TRBV20-1	TRBJ2-2	-	TGCAGTGCTAGAGACCCGGGACAGGGGGCCACCGGGGAGCTGTTTTTT	CSARDPGQGATGELFF
-	TRBV5-5	TRBJ1-1	-	TGTGCCAGCAGCCCGGGCGCGGCTGGGGGCACTGAAGCTTTCTTT	CASSPGAAGGTEAFF
-	TRBV4-3	TRBJ1-6	-	TGCGCCAGCAGCCAAGTAGGACAGCAGGCCTCTTATAATTCACCCCTCCACTTT	CASSQVGQQASYNSPLHF
TRBD1	TRBV7-2	TRBJ2-1	-	TGTGCCAGCAGCCACCCCTCAATAGGGGACAGCTCCTACGAGCAGTTCTTC	CASSHPSIGDSSYEQFF
TRBD1	TRBV9	TRBJ1-2	many	TGTGCCAGCAGCGACACCAAGGGACAGGGCAGGTATGGCTACACCTTC	CASSDTKGQGRYGYTF
TRBD2	TRBV6-1	TRBJ2-7	-	TGTGCCAGCAGTGAAGGGAGTCCGGGAGGGTACGAGCAGTACTTC	CASSEGSPGGYEQYF
-	TRBV6-2/TRBV6-3	TRBJ1-1	-	TGTGCCAGCAGTTACAAGTGGGAAAATCAACATGAAGCTTTCTTT	CASSYKWENQHEAFF
TRBD1	TRBV19	TRBJ1-5	-	TGTGCCAGTAGTATTCCGGGGACAGCCTATACGAGCAATCAGCCCCAGCATTTT	CASSIPGTAYTSNQPQHF
TRBD1	TRBV2	TRBJ1-5	many	TGTGCCAGCAGTCCCTCCGGGACAGGGGGTCGTCAGCCCCAGCATTTT	CASSPSGTGGRQPQHF
-	TRBV19	TRBJ1-1	few	TGTGCCATCGGGGGGGGGGCCAACACTGAAGCTTTCTTT	CAIGGGANTEAFF
-	TRBV5-1	TRBJ2-7	few	TGCGCCAGCAGCTTGACAGAATACGTTCGCGAGCAGTACTTC	CASSLTEYVREQYF